The 32 T cell receptor beta chains below come from one sample, sequenced in a study of shared T cell receptors in the human thymus. The repertoire was sequenced with immunoSEQ multiplex PCR; TCRdb's copy has only in-frame clones and lacks some. The sample shows some 700,000 clones, 75% to 90% of them seen only once. These data were also filed under a second study, of human thymus T cells.

The material sequenced was thymocytes. Source of these receptors: a girl younger than two with a congenital heart defect.

The chain employs TRBV5-1 and TRBJ2-7, with 13 bases that match TRBD2. CDR1 is SGHRS, CDR2 YFSETQ, per germline. The ends lost 10 bases at V and 6 bases at J; junction bases unmatched: 7. This CDR3 comprises 13 residues. CDR3 in amino acids: CAFRTSGGCEQYF. CDR3 bases: TGCGCCTTCCGGACTAGCGGGGGCTGCGAGCAGTACTTC. The whole variable domain, remainder taken from reference TRBV5-1 and TRBJ2-7, is KAGVTQTPRYLIKTRGQQVTLSCSPISGHRSVSWYQQTPGQGLQFLFEYFSETQRNKGNFPGRFSGRQFSNSRSEMNVSTLELGDSALYLCAFRTSGGCEQYFGPGTRLTVT.

In DNA, the CDR3 is TGCAGTGCTTCTCGGGTCCCGGATCAGTATTTT. It yields the protein CSASRVPDQYF. This rearrangement joins TRBV20-1 to TRBJ2-3; D is undetermined. Germline V gives CDR1 DFQATT, CDR2 SNEGSKA (reference sequence). The V end was cut by 5 bases, the J end by 12 bases, with 15 bases between. The CDR3 has 11 amino acids.

This clone has a handful of counts. CDR3 DNA: TGCAGCGTAGCAACAGGGGAAGGCCCCCAAAAACTGTTTTTT. It is translated as CSVATGEGPQKLFF. The chain links TRBV29-1 to TRBJ1-4; 7 bases are shared with TRBD1. The CDR3 consists of 14 residues. CDR1 and CDR2 from the germline V gene are SQVTM and ANQGSEA. The J segment lost 9 bases and the V segment lost 6 bases, leaving 13 bases of the junction unmatched.

CDR3: CASNDSTYGYTF. DNA of the CDR3: TGTGCCAGCAACGACAGTACCTATGGCTACACCTTC. This sequence joins TRBV2 and TRBJ1-2; maybe TRBD1 (5 bases). CDR1 is SNHLY, CDR2 FYNNEI, per germline. CDR3 length: 12 amino acids. The V gene lost 7 bases and the J gene lost 4 bases, with 10 bases spanning the gap.

For this clone: This specimen includes other DNA sequences encoding the same CDR3. The rearrangement uses TRBV5-1 and TRBJ1-1; D uncertain. The germline V gene has CDR1 SGHRS and CDR2 YFSETQ. The CDR3 runs to 14 residues. Trimming took 3 bases from V and 0 from J, leaving 9 bases between them. This CDR3 is CASSSRAMNTEAFF. As DNA, the CDR3 is TGCGCCAGCAGCTCGAGGGCCATGAACACTGAAGCTTTCTTT.

The CDR3 reads CASSMQGARGYTF. The CDR3 DNA follows: TGTGCCAGTAGTATGCAGGGGGCGAGAGGCTACACCTTC. The chain joins TRBV19 to TRBJ1-2; TRBD1 aligns across 8 bases. The germline gives CDR1 LNHDA, CDR2 SQIVND (reference sequence). The CDR3 consists of 13 residues. With V trimmed by 3 bases and J by 8 bases, 5 bases remained unmatched.

The chain links TRBV4-3 to TRBJ2-1, with TRBD2 identical over 13 bases. CDR3 length: 17 residues. J was trimmed by 8 bases and V by 2 bases; bases with no gene match: 9. Germline V gene sequence: CDR1 LGHNA, CDR2 YSLEER. In DNA form, the CDR3 reads TGCGCCAGCAGCCAATGGACTAGCGGGGGACCCGGACATGAGCAGTTCTTC. Translation gives CASSQWTSGGPGHEQFF.

This clone was recorded a few times. This sequence joins TRBV2 and TRBJ1-1; a weak D match, TRBD1 (5 bases). CDR1 and CDR2 from the germline V gene are SNHLY and FYNNEI. The CDR3 runs to 16 residues. V shed 6 bases and J shed 1 base, with 18 bases lying between them. The CDR3 loop is CASRPGVGGTNTEAFF. The DNA for the CDR3 is TGTGCCAGCAGGCCCGGGGTCGGGGGAACGAACACTGAAGCTTTCTTT. Combining the CDR3 with reference TRBV2 and TRBJ1-1 gives the whole variable domain EPEVTQTPSHQVTQMGQEVILRCVPISNHLYFYWYRQILGQKVEFLVSFYNNEISEKSEIFDDQFSVERPDGSNFTLKIRSTKLEDSAMYFCASRPGVGGTNTEAFFGQGTRLTVV.

This chain joins TRBV9 and TRBJ2-3; D call uncertain. Per germline, CDR1 SGDLS and CDR2 YYNGEE. CDR3 length: 14 residues. Trimming took off 2 bases at V and 6 bases at J, with 13 bases between the two ends. In DNA, the CDR3 is TGTGCCAGCAGCGTTCACAAGTGCAATGATACGCAGTATTTT. Translation: CASSVHKCNDTQYF.

The chain employs TRBV5-1 and TRBJ2-7; 13 bases map to TRBD2. The CDR3 sequence is 15 residues long. V trimming: 4 bases; J trimming: 5 bases; junction bases outside the gene matches: 6. CDR1 is SGHRS and CDR2 is YFSETQ in the germline V gene. This chain's CDR3 is CASSGTGTSGDEQYF. DNA for the CDR3: TGCGCCAGCAGCGGAACCGGGACTAGCGGGGACGAGCAGTACTTC.

This chain links TRBV2 with TRBJ2-2; D is unclear. The length of the CDR3 is 18 residues. V lost 1 base and J lost 1, with 16 bases in between. Germline CDR1 SNHLY, CDR2 FYNNEI. The CDR3 region is CASSEGRYKVRNTGELFF. For the CDR3, the DNA is TGTGCCAGCAGTGAAGGGCGGTATAAGGTCAGGAACACCGGGGAGCTGTTTTTT. The full variable domain, rest sourced from reference TRBV2 and TRBJ2-2, is EPEVTQTPSHQVTQMGQEVILRCVPISNHLYFYWYRQILGQKVEFLVSFYNNEISEKSEIFDDQFSVERPDGSNFTLKIRSTKLEDSAMYFCASSEGRYKVRNTGELFFGEGSRLTVL.

The V gene is TRBV2, the J gene TRBJ1-1, with D uncertain. CDR3 length equals 10 residues. V was cut by 8 bases and J by 6 bases, with 7 bases left in between. Germline V gene sequence: CDR1 SNHLY, CDR2 FYNNEI. CDR3 residues: CASARAEAFF. The CDR3 bases are TGTGCCAGCGCCCGGGCTGAAGCTTTCTTT.

The chain joins TRBV2 to TRBJ2-7; the D gene is possibly TRBD2 (6 bases). CDR3 length: 15 residues. From germline, CDR1 is SNHLY and CDR2 FYNNEI. With 5 bases removed from V and 6 bases from J, the gap between germline ends came to 20 bases. DNA for the CDR3: TGTGCCAGCAGTAGCCGGGAGTATCCTCCTACCGAGCAGTACTTC. Its protein product is CASSSREYPPTEQYF.

This chain joins TRBV28 and TRBJ2-7; 9 bases match TRBD1. From germline, CDR1 is MDHEN and CDR2 SYDVKM. The CDR3 is 15 amino acids. Trimming took 6 bases from V and 6 from J; bases not matched to a gene: 12. This CDR3 is CASRIVQGAFREQYF. In DNA form, the CDR3 reads TGTGCCAGCAGGATCGTACAGGGGGCTTTTCGCGAGCAGTACTTC.

CDR3 residues: CASSLISSGGFQETQYF. The CDR3 nucleotides read TGTGCCAGCAGCTTGATTTCCAGCGGGGGGTTCCAAGAGACCCAGTACTTC. The rearrangement joins TRBV5-6 to TRBJ2-5, with 9 bases aligning to TRBD2. Germline V gene lookup returns CDR1 SGHDT and CDR2 YYEEEE. V was pared by 1 base and J by 1 base, with 8 bases of the junction left unmatched. This CDR3 contains 17 residues.

The chain recombines TRBV14 with TRBJ2-2; possible D gene TRBD2, 6 bases. Looked up from germline, CDR1 is SGHDN and CDR2 is FVKESK. This CDR3 region has 18 residues. V was trimmed by 4 bases and J by 0 bases, leaving 18 bases between them. CDR3 coding DNA: TGTGCCAGCAGCCCCCTGGGGGAGGTCCCCGCGAACACCGGGGAGCTGTTTTTT. This encodes CASSPLGEVPANTGELFF.

V and J are TRBV6-6 and TRBJ2-3; the match to TRBD1 covers 7 bases. This CDR3 is built from 14 residues. In germline, CDR1 is MNHNY, CDR2 SVGAGI (reference sequence). V lost 6 bases and J lost 5; bases outside the gene matches: 8. The CDR3 sequence: CASSNRGRGDTQYF. DNA of the CDR3: TGTGCCAGCAGCAACAGGGGCAGGGGAGATACGCAGTATTTT.

This clone was seen only a few times. The sample holds other DNA sequences that translate to the same CDR3. This rearrangement joins TRBV2 to TRBJ1-2; D is unclear. Germline CDR1 SNHLY, CDR2 FYNNEI. Trimming stripped 3 bases from V and 5 bases from J, with 4 bases between. CDR3 length: 11 amino acids. CDR3 amino acids: CASSDRYGYTF. CDR3 bases: TGTGCCAGCAGTGACAGATATGGCTACACCTTC.

This sequence joins TRBV7-2 and TRBJ1-1, with D possibly matching TRBD1 (5 bases). The CDR3 runs to 16 residues. Germline lookup yields CDR1 SGHTA and CDR2 FQGNSA. V lost 2 bases and J 4 bases, leaving 17 bases between the germline ends. In nucleotides, the CDR3 is TGTGCCAGCAGCTTACGGACGGGGGACCCCAGCACTGAAGCTTTCTTT. It yields the protein CASSLRTGDPSTEAFF.

This chain joins TRBV27 and TRBJ1-5; a weak D match, TRBD1 (5 bases). This CDR3 comprises 18 residues. V was cut by 7 bases and J by 4 bases, with 26 bases left in between. The germline CDR1 and CDR2 sequences are MNHEY and SMNVEV (reference sequence). CDR3 sequence reads: CASTPLGLGDKRNQPQHF. The CDR3 DNA reads as TGTGCCAGCACCCCATTGGGACTCGGAGACAAACGGAATCAGCCCCAGCATTTT.

CDR3 nucleotides: TGCGCCAGCAGTCAATCGGTAGGGACAGGGTATGGGAGAAATCAGCCCCAGCATTTT. Protein: CASSQSVGTGYGRNQPQHF. This chain links TRBV23-1 with TRBJ1-5, with 9 positions matching TRBD1. TRBV23-1 is an ORF, and what it does is uncertain. Trimming cost V 0 bases and J 4 bases; bases outside gene matches: 13. The CDR3 has 19 amino acids.

This clone turned up a few times. The rearrangement joins TRBV5-1 to TRBJ1-6; 7 positions agree with TRBD1. Germline CDR1 and CDR2: SGHRS and YFSETQ. V was clipped by 4 bases and J by 8 bases; unmatched bases: 6. The CDR3 spans 14 residues. The CDR3 DNA sequence: TGCGCCAGCAGCCAAGGGACAGCAGATTCACCCCTCCACTTT. It specifies CASSQGTADSPLHF.

The chain is built from TRBV4-1 and TRBJ2-7, with D tentatively TRBD2 (5 bases). The length of the CDR3 is 16 residues. Germline V gene sequence: CDR1 MGHRA, CDR2 YSYEKL. V was trimmed by 0 bases and J by 1 base, leaving 13 bases between them. The CDR3 here is CASSQEKEGRSYEQYF. DNA for the CDR3: TGCGCCAGCAGCCAAGAAAAAGAGGGTAGATCCTACGAGCAGTACTTC.

This clone occurred a few times. The chain has TRBV18 and TRBJ1-1; 9 nucleotides line up with TRBD1. J gave up 5 bases and V 4 bases, and 8 bases lay outside the gene matches. This CDR3 comprises 15 residues. The germline CDR1 and CDR2 sequences are KGHSH and LQKENI. CDR3 bases: TGTGCCAGCTCACGCCGGGGACAGGGAGGGACTGAAGCTTTCTTT. It is translated as CASSRRGQGGTEAFF.

The gene calls are TRBV21-1 and TRBJ2-5; the table assigns TRBD2, which was not confirmed against the DNA. TRBV21-1 is tagged as a pseudogene. This CDR3 is 16 amino acids long. The CDR3, as DNA: TGTGCCAGCAAAGTCCCGGAGCGGGGGGGTCCGGAGACCCAGTACTTC. Translating it yields CASKVPERGGPETQYF.

The rearrangement links TRBV11-2 to TRBJ1-2; D unclear. The germline gives CDR1 SGHAT, CDR2 FQNNGV. Between the trimmed V and J ends, which lost 1 base and 6 bases, there was a span of 9 bases. The CDR3 has 13 residues. The DNA of the CDR3 is TGTGCCAGCAGCTTAGCGGGGAGCCATGGCTACACCTTC. Its protein product is CASSLAGSHGYTF. Full variable domain (missing parts from reference TRBV11-2 and TRBJ1-2): EAGVAQSPRYKIIEKRQSVAFWCNPISGHATLYWYQQILGQGPKLLIQFQNNGVVDDSQLPKDRFSAERLKGVDSTLKIQPAKLEDSAVYLCASSLAGSHGYTFGSGTRLTVV.

This clone occurred once. The V call is TRBV27, the J call TRBJ2-5, with 8 bases fitting TRBD1. The CDR3 sequence is 15 residues long. Germline V gene data show CDR1 as MNHEY and CDR2 as SMNVEV (reference sequence). Losses at the gene ends were 0 bases for V and 5 bases for J; bases not matched to a gene: 5. The CDR3 nucleotides read TGTGCCAGCAGTTTATCGGACAGGGCGGGGGAGACCCAGTACTTC. Encoded protein: CASSLSDRAGETQYF.

For the CDR3, the DNA is TGTGCCAGCAGTCCGGGACCTCCGGGACAGGGGCGTGAAGCTTTCTTT. It translates to CASSPGPPGQGREAFF. The chain carries TRBV28 and TRBJ1-1; 10 bases map to TRBD1. This CDR3 comprises 16 residues. The ends lost 5 bases at V and 7 bases at J; junction bases unmatched: 13. The germline V gene has CDR1 MDHEN and CDR2 SYDVKM.

This clone was detected once. The chain is built from TRBV5-6 and TRBJ1-6; D may be TRBD1 (5 bases). V shed 6 bases and J shed 6 bases, with 22 bases lying between them. The CDR3 length is 17 residues. Germline V gives CDR1 SGHDT, CDR2 YYEEEE. CDR3 amino acids: CASTWGDGRYINSPLHF. CDR3 nucleotide sequence: TGTGCCAGCACCTGGGGGGACGGAAGGTATATTAATTCACCCCTCCACTTT. The complete variable domain, with remaining parts taken from reference TRBV5-6 and TRBJ1-6, reads DAGVTQSPTHLIKTRGQQVTLRCSPKSGHDTVSWYQQALGQGPQFIFQYYEEEERQRGNFPDRFSGHQFPNYSSELNVNALLLGDSALYLCASTWGDGRYINSPLHFGNGTRLTVT.

CDR3 in amino acids: CASSYSRGTGNSPLHF. The DNA for the CDR3 is TGTGCCAGCAGTTACTCGAGGGGGACAGGGAATTCACCCCTCCACTTT. This chain connects TRBV6-5 to TRBJ1-6; 9 bases map to TRBD1. The V and J ends lost 0 bases and 7 bases, in that order; junction bases with no gene match: 4. From germline, CDR1 is MNHEY and CDR2 SVGAGI. CDR3 length equals 16 residues.

This rearrangement joins TRBV18 to TRBJ2-3; 11 positions agree with TRBD2. CDR1 and CDR2 from the germline V gene are KGHSH and LQKENI. The CDR3 spans 17 residues. After removal of 4 bases from V and 4 bases from J, the junction contained 10 bases not matched to a gene. CDR3 loop: CASSRLVTSGEPDTQYF. The CDR3 DNA reads TGTGCCAGCTCACGTTTAGTGACTAGCGGGGAACCAGATACGCAGTATTTT.

The rearrangement links TRBV5-5 to TRBJ1-1; D uncertain. Deletions cut 4 bases from V and 5 bases from J, with 9 bases between. CDR1 SGHKS and CDR2 YYEKEE come from the germline V gene (reference sequence). The CDR3 length is 12 residues. The CDR3 nucleotides read TGTGCCAGCAGCCGTAGTAGAACTGAAGCTTTCTTT. It encodes CASSRSRTEAFF.